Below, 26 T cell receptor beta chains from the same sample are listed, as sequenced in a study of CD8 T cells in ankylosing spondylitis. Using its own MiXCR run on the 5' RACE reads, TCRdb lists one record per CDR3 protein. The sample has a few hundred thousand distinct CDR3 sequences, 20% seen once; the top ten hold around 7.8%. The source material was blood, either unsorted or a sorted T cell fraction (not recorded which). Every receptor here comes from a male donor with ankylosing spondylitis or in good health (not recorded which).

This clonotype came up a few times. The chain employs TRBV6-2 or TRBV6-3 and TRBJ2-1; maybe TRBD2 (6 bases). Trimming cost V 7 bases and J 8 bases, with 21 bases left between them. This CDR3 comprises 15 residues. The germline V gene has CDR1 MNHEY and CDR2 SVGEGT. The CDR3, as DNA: TGTGCCAGCACCCTGGGCCTAGCGAGGGACGATGAGCAGTTCTTC. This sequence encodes CASTLGLARDDEQFF.

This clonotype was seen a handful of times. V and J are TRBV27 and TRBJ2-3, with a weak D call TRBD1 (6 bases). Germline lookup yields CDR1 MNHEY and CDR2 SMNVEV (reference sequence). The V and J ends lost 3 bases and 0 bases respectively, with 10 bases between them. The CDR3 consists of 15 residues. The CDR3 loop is CASSFRGFSTDTQYF. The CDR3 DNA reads TGTGCCAGCAGTTTCAGGGGATTTAGCACAGATACGCAGTATTTT.

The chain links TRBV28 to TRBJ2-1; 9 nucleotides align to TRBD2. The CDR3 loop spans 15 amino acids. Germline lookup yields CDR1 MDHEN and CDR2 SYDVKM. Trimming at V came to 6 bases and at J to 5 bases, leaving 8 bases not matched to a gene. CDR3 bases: TGTGCCAGCAGAGATAGCGGGAGTCCAAACAATGAGCAGTTCTTC. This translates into CASRDSGSPNNEQFF.

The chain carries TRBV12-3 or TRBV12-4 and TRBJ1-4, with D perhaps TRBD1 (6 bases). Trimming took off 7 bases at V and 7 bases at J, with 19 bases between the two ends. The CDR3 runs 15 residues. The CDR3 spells CASTPGDPGGEKLFF. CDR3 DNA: TGTGCCAGCACCCCAGGGGACCCAGGAGGTGAAAAACTGTTTTTT.

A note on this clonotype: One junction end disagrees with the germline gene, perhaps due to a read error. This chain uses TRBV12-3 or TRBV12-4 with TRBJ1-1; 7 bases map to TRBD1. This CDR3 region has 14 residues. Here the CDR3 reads CAGSRETGRNEAFF. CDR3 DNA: TGTGCCGGCAGTCGGGAGACAGGGCGCAATGAAGCTTTCTTT.

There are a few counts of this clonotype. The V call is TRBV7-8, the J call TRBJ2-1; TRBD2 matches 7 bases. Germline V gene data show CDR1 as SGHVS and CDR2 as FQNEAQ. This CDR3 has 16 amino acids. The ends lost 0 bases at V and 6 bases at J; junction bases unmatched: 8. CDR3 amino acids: CASSLAGGPVLNEQFF. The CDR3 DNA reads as TGTGCCAGCAGCTTAGCGGGAGGGCCCGTACTCAATGAGCAGTTCTTC. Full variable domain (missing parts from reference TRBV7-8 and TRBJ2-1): GAGVSQSPRYKVAKRGQDVALRCDPISGHVSLFWYQQALGQGPEFLTYFQNEAQLDKSGLPSDRFFAERPEGSVSTLKIQRTQQEDSAVYLCASSLAGGPVLNEQFFGPGTRLTVL.

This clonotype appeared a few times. CDR3 nucleotides: TGCGCCAGCAGACAAGGACAGGGCTTTGAAGCTTTCTTT. Amino acids: CASRQGQGFEAFF. The J gene is TRBJ1-1, the V gene TRBV5-1; 8 positions match TRBD1. V shed 5 bases, J shed 7 bases, and the junction held 7 bases outside the gene matches. The CDR3 is made up of 13 amino acids. Germline-derived CDR1 and CDR2 are SGHRS and YFSETQ.

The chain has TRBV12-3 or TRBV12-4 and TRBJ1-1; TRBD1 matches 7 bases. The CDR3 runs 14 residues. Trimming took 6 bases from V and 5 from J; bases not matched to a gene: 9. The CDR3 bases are TGTGCCAGCAGGGTTCAGGGGGTCGCGACTGAAGCTTTCTTT. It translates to CASRVQGVATEAFF.

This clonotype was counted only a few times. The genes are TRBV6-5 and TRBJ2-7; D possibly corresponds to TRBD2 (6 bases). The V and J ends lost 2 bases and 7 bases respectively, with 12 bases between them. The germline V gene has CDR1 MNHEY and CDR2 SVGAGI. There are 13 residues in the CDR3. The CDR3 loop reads CASSYAAGREQYV. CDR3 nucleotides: TGTGCCAGCAGTTACGCGGCGGGGAGGGAGCAGTACGTC.

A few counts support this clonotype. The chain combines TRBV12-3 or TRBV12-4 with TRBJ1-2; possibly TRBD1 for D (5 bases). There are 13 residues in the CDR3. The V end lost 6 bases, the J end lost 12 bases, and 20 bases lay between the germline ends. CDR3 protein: CASSLDMTERNTF. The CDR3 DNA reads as TGTGCCAGCAGCCTTGACATGACAGAACGGAACACCTTC.

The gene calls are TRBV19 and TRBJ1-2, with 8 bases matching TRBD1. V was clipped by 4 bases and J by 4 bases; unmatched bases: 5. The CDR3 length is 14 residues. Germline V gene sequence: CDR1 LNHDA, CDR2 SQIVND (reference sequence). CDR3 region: CASSTGQGFYGYTF. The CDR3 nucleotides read TGTGCCAGTAGTACTGGACAGGGTTTCTATGGCTACACCTTC.

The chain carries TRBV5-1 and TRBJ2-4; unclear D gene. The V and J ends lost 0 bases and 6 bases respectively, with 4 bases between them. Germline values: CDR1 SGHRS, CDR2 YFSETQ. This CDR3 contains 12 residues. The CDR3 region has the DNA TGCGCCAGCAGCTTGGTCTTAAACATTCAGTACTTC. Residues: CASSLVLNIQYF.

The CDR3 nucleotides read TGCGCCAGCAGCTTGGGCCCGAACGGGTTTCAAGAGACCCAGTACTTC. Its translation: CASSLGPNGFQETQYF. The chain joins TRBV5-1 to TRBJ2-5; D gene ambiguous. V was cut by 0 bases and J by 2 bases, with 14 bases left in between. CDR3 length: 16 residues. Germline CDR1 SGHRS, CDR2 YFSETQ.

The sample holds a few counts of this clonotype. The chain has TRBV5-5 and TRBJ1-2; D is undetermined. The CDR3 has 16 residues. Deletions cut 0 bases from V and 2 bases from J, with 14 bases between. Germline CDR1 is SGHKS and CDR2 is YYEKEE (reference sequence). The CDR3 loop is CASSLESVLGNYGYTF. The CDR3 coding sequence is TGTGCCAGCAGCTTGGAGTCAGTGTTGGGGAACTATGGCTACACCTTC.

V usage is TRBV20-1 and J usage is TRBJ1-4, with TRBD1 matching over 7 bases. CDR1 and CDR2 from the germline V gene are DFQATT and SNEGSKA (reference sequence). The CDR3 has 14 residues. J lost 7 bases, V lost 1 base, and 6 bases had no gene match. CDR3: CSARVVGGGEKLFF. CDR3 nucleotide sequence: TGCAGTGCTAGAGTGGTAGGGGGCGGTGAAAAACTGTTTTTT.

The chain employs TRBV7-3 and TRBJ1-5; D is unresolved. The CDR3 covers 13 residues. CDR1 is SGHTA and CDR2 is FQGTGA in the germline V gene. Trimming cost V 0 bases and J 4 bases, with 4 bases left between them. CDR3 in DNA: TGTGCCAGCAGCTTAACGCAGAATCAGCCCCAGCATTTT. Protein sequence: CASSLTQNQPQHF.

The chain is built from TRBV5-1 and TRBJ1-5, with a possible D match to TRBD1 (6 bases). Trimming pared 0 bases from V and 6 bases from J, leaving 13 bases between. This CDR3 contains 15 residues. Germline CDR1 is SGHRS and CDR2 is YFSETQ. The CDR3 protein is CASSLDGGSRQPQHF. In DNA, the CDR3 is TGCGCCAGCAGCTTGGATGGGGGCTCGCGTCAGCCCCAGCATTTT.

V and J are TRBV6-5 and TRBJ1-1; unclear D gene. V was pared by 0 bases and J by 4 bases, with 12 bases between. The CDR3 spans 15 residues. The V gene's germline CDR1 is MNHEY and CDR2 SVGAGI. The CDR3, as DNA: TGTGCCAGCAGTTACTCGCAGGCTGGTGGCACTGAAGCTTTCTTT. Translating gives CASSYSQAGGTEAFF.

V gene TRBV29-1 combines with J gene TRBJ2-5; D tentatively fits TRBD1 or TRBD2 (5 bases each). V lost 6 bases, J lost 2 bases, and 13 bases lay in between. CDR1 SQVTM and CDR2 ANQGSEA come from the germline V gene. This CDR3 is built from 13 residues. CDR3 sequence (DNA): TGCAGCGTCTTGGGACGAAGACAAGAGACCCAGTACTTC. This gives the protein CSVLGRRQETQYF.

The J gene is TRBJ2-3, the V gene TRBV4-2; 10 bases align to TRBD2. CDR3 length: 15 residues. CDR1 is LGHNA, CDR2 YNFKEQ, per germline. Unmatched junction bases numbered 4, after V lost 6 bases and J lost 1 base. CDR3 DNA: TGTGCCAGCAGACCCACTAGCGGGGGCACAGATACGCAGTATTTT. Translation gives CASRPTSGGTDTQYF.

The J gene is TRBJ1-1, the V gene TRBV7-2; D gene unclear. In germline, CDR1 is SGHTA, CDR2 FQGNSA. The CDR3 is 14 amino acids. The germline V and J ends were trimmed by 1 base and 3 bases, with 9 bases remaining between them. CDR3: CASSLEFGDTEAFF. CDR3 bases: TGTGCCAGCAGCTTAGAATTCGGGGACACTGAAGCTTTCTTT.

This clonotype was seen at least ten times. The CDR3 nucleotides are TGCGCCAGCAGTGAGTCGTCGCTAGCTCTACAAGAGACCCAGTACTTC. Encoded protein: CASSESSLALQETQYF. This rearrangement joins TRBV10-2 to TRBJ2-5, with a possible D match to TRBD2 (5 bases). The CDR3 loop spans 16 amino acids. From germline, CDR1 is WSHSY and CDR2 SAAADI. The V and J ends lost 0 bases and 2 bases respectively, with 13 bases between them.

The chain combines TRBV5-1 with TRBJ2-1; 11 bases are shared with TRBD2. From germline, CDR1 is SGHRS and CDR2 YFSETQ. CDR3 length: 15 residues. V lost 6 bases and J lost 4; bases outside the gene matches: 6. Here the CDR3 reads CASNKLAGAYNEQFF. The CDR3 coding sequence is TGCGCCAGCAACAAACTAGCGGGAGCATACAATGAGCAGTTCTTC. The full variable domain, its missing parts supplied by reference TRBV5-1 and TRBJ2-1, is KAGVTQTPRYLIKTRGQQVTLSCSPISGHRSVSWYQQTPGQGLQFLFEYFSETQRNKGNFPGRFSGRQFSNSRSEMNVSTLELGDSALYLCASNKLAGAYNEQFFGPGTRLTVL.

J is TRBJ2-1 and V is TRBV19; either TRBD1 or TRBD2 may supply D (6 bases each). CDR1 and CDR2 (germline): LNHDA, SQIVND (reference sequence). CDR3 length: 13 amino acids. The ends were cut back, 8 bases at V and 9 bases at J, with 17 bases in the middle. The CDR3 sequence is CASQGTVEGEQFF. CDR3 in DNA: TGTGCCAGTCAGGGGACGGTGGAGGGTGAGCAGTTCTTC. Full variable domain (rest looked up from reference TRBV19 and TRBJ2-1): DGGITQSPKYLFRKEGQNVTLSCEQNLNHDAMYWYRQDPGQGLRLIYYSQIVNDFQKGDIAEGYSVSREKKESFPLTVTSAQKNPTAFYLCASQGTVEGEQFFGPGTRLTVL.

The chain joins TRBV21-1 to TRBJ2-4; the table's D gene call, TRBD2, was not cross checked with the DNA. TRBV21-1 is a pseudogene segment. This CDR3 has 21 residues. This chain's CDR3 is CASSKWAGAQARESNKNIQYF. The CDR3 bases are TGTGCCAGCAGCAAATGGGCAGGAGCCCAAGCGCGGGAGTCTAACAAAAACATTCAGTACTTC.

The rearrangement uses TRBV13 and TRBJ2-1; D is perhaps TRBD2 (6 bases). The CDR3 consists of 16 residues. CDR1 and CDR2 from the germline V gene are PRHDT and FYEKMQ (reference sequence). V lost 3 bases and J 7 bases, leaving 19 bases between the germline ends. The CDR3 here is CASSLAASEHWNEQFF. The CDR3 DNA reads TGTGCCAGCAGCTTGGCCGCTAGCGAGCACTGGAATGAGCAGTTCTTC.